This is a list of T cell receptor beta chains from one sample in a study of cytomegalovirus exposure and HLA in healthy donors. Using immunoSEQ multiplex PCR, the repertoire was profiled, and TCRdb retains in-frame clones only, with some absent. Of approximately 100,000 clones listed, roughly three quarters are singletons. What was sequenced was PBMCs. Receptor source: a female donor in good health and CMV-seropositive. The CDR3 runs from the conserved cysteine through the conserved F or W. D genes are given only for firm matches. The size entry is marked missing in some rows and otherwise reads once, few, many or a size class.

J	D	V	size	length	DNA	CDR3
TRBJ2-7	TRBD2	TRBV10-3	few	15	TGTGCCATCAGTGAGATAAGAAGCGGGAGTTACCAGCAGTACTTC	CAISEIRSGSYQQYF
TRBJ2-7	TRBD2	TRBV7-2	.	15	TGTGCCAGCAGCTTAGAGCGGGGGGGCCAACACGAGCAGTACTTC	CASSLERGGQHEQYF
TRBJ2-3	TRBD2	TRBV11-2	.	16	TGTGCCAGCAGCTTTTTGCGGGGGGGCACCCCGGATACGCAGTATTTT	CASSFLRGGTPDTQYF
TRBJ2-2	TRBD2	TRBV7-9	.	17	TGTGCCAGCAGCCTATGGGGCCTAGCGGTAAACACCGGGGAGCTGTTTTTT	CASSLWGLAVNTGELFF
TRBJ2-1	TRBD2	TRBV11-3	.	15	TGTGCCAGCAGCCCGCGGGGGGGGTCCTACAATGAGCAGTTCTTC	CASSPRGGSYNEQFF
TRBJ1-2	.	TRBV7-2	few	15	TGTGCCAGCAGCCACGACGGGGGGGGAAGCTATGGCTACACCTTC	CASSHDGGGSYGYTF
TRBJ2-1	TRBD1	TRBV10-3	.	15	TGTGCCATCAGTGATATAGGACAGGGGGACAATGAGCAGTTCTTC	CAISDIGQGDNEQFF
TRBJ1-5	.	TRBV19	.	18	TGTGCCAGTAGTACTAGCACCCGATGGAGGGAGTACAATCAGCCCCAGCATTTT	CASSTSTRWREYNQPQHF
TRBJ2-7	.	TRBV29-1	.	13	TGCAGCGTTGAAGATGCCAGATTCTACGAGCAGTACTTC	CSVEDARFYEQYF
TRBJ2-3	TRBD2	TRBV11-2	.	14	TGTGCCAGCAGCTTCGTCGCGGGAGCCCATACGCAGTATTTT	CASSFVAGAHTQYF
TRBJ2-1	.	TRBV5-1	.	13	TGCGCCAGCAGCTTGGCCTACGGGGATGAGCAGTTCTTC	CASSLAYGDEQFF
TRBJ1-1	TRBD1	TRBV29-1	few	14	TGCAGCGTTAGTCGACAGGGACCTATCCACAAGGCTTTCTTT	CSVSRQGPIHKAFF
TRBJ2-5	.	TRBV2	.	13	TGTGCCACCGACCCCCGGGATCATGAGACCCAGTACTTC	CATDPRDHETQYF
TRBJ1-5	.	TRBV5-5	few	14	TGTGCCAGCAGCTTAAGGGAGAGCAATCAGCCCCAGCATTTT	CASSLRESNQPQHF
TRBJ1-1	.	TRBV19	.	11	TGTGCCAGTAGTATAAGACAGCTCTTCTCGTTT	CASSIRQLFSF
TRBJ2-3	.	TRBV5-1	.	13	TGCGCCAGCAGCGTAGGGAGCGCAGATACGCAGTATTTT	CASSVGSADTQYF
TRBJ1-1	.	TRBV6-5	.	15	TGTGCCAGCAGCCGAGAGGCGCTGGGAGGTACTGAAGCTTTCTTT	CASSREALGGTEAFF
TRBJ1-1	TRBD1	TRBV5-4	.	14	TGTGCCAGCAGCTTACAGGGGGTGAACACTGAAGCTTTCTTT	CASSLQGVNTEAFF
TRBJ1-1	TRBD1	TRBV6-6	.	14	TGTGCCAGCAGCCAGGACAGGGGGAGGACTGAAGCTTTCTTT	CASSQDRGRTEAFF
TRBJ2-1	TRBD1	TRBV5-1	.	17	TGCGCCAGCGCTGAGGGGACAGGGCAAAGCTCCTACAATGAGCAGTTCTTC	CASAEGTGQSSYNEQFF
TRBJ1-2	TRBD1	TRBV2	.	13	TGTGCCAGCAGTGCAGGGGGCAACTATGGCTACACCTTC	CASSAGGNYGYTF
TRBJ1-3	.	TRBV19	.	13	TGTGCCAGTAGGACGGTGGGCGGAAACACCATATATTTT	CASRTVGGNTIYF
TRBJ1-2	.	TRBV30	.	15	TGTGCCTGGAGGTTATCCCCCCGAGATAACTATGGCTACACCTTC	CAWRLSPRDNYGYTF
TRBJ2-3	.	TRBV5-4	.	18	TGTGCCAGCAGCTTGGGCCCAGGGACAGTTGGGGGGACAGATACGCAGTATTTT	CASSLGPGTVGGTDTQYF
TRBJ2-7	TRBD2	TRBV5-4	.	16	TGTGCCAGCAGCCCGGGGGGGTCAGCGGGAGTAGTCGAGCAGTACTTC	CASSPGGSAGVVEQYF
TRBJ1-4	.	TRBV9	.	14	TGTGCCAGCAGCGTAAGCGGGACTAATGAAAAACTGTTTTTT	CASSVSGTNEKLFF
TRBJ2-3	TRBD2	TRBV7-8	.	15	TGTGCCAGCAGTAAAGAGCGGGGACTCACAGATACGCAGTATTTT	CASSKERGLTDTQYF
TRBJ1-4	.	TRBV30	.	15	TGTGCCTGGGCCCGACAGTCACGGAAGGGTGAAAAACTGTTTTTT	CAWARQSRKGEKLFF
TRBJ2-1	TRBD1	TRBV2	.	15	TGTGCCATCGGGCCGACAGGGCCAGGGAACAATGAGCAGTTCTTC	CAIGPTGPGNNEQFF
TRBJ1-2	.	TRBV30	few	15	TGTGCCTGGAGTGTGGCAGGGCGAGCTAACTATGGCTACACCTTC	CAWSVAGRANYGYTF
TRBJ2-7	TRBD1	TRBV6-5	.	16	TGTGCCAGCAGTTACTCTTCCACAGGGGCAGCCTACGAGCAGTACTTC	CASSYSSTGAAYEQYF
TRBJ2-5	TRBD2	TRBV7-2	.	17	TGTGCCAGCAGCCGCAGGACTAGCGGGAGCATGGGAGGGACCCAGTACTTC	CASSRRTSGSMGGTQYF
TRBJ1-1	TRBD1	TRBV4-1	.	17	TGCGCCAGCAGCCAGGACAGGACAGTGTTAGGGAACACTGAAGCTTTCTTT	CASSQDRTVLGNTEAFF
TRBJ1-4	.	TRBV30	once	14	TGTGCCTGGAGTGTACTACCAACTAATGAAAAACTGTTTTTT	CAWSVLPTNEKLFF
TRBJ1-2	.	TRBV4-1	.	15	TGCGCCAGCAGCCAAGCATTCCGGGGGGCTGGGGGCTACACCTTC	CASSQAFRGAGGYTF
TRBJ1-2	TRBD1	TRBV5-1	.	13	TGCGCCAGCAGCTTGGGCAGGGGGCCTGGCTACACCTTC	CASSLGRGPGYTF
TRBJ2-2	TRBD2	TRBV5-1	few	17	TGCGCCAGCAGCTTGGGGGGACTAGCGGGTAACACCGGGGAGCTGTTTTTT	CASSLGGLAGNTGELFF
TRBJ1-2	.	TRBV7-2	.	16	TGTGCCAGCAGCTCCCGGGACTCTAAAACGGGCTATGGCTACACCTTC	CASSSRDSKTGYGYTF
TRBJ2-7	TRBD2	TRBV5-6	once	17	TGTGCCAGCAGCTTGGCCCCTCGAGCGGGAGGGCCTCACGAGCAGTACTTC	CASSLAPRAGGPHEQYF
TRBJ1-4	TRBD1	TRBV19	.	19	TGTGCCAGTAGTATGGCGGACAGGGGGCGGCGTGAGGCTAATGAAAAACTGTTTTTT	CASSMADRGRREANEKLFF
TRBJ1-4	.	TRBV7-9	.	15	TGTGCCAGCAGCTTAGCGGCGGGGGCCAATGAAAAACTGTTTTTT	CASSLAAGANEKLFF
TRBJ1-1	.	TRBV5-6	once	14	TGTGCCAGCAGCTTGGGGGGCTCGACCCTAAAAGCTTTCTTT	CASSLGGSTLKAFF
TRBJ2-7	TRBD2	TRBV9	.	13	TGTGCCAGCAGCGGGCGGGAGCTCTGCGAGCAGTACTTC	CASSGRELCEQYF
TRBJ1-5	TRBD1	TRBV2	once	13	TGTGCCAGCAGTGAGAACAGGGGCCAGCCCCAGCATTTT	CASSENRGQPQHF
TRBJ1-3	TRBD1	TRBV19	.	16	TGTGCCAGTAGTCCCTGGGACAGGGGGCTCGGAAACACCATATATTTT	CASSPWDRGLGNTIYF